These 6 T cell receptor beta chains share one sample of origin, sequenced in a study of neurological immune-mediated disorders. TCRdb used MiXCR to reprocess the 5' RACE reads, holding one entry per CDR3 protein. This table has roughly 50,000 distinct CDR3 sequences, about a tenth appearing once. Material: PBMCs. The receptors stem from a man aged 65 to 79 with HTLV-1-associated myelopathy (HAM/TSP).

This clonotype was detected many times. The rearrangement links TRBV9 to TRBJ2-7; D perhaps matches TRBD2 (6 bases). The CDR3 loop spans 15 amino acids. V lost 0 bases and J 4 bases, leaving 14 bases between the germline ends. Germline lookup yields CDR1 SGDLS and CDR2 YYNGEE. The CDR3 reads CASSVEPGRGYEQYF. CDR3 DNA sequence: TGTGCCAGCAGCGTAGAGCCAGGGCGGGGATACGAGCAGTACTTC.

This clonotype was seen at least ten times. This chain connects TRBV5-1 to TRBJ1-2; 7 nucleotides align to TRBD1. V trimming: 1 base; J trimming: 7 bases; junction bases outside the gene matches: 4. The CDR3 runs to 13 residues. Germline assignment: CDR1 SGHRS and CDR2 YFSETQ. CDR3 nucleotides: TGCGCCAGCAGCTTGTTTACAGGGGTTGGCTACACCTTC. Amino acid sequence: CASSLFTGVGYTF.

This clonotype came up many times. The chain joins TRBV12-3 or TRBV12-4 to TRBJ2-5, with TRBD2 matching 8 bases. V lost 6 bases and J lost 5; bases outside the gene matches: 11. The length of the CDR3 is 15 residues. In DNA, the CDR3 is TGTGCCAGCAGCCGGTCGGGGGGGGCCGGGGAGACCCAGTACTTC. It encodes CASSRSGGAGETQYF.

Only one count was recorded for this clonotype. V is TRBV7-2 and J is TRBJ2-5; D perhaps matches TRBD2 (6 bases). This CDR3 is built from 16 residues. The germline V gene encodes CDR1 SGHTA and CDR2 FQGNSA. Trimming shortened V by 5 bases and J by 5 bases, and 21 bases separated the two germline ends. The CDR3 DNA reads TGTGCCAGCAGCCCCCTTGGTTCGGGAGTAACGGAGACCCAGTACTTC. Its translation: CASSPLGSGVTETQYF.

This clonotype was found many times. The chain employs TRBV4-2 and TRBJ2-4, with 9 bases fitting TRBD1. This CDR3 contains 17 residues. With V trimmed by 0 bases and J by 6 bases, 9 bases remained unmatched. Germline CDR1 reads LGHNA; CDR2 reads YNFKEQ. CDR3 DNA sequence: TGTGCCAGCAGCCAAGACCCCCCCGGGACAGGGTTAAACATTCAGTACTTC. Translated, it gives CASSQDPPGTGLNIQYF.

This clonotype was counted ten times or more. The chain recombines TRBV15 with TRBJ1-3, with a tentative D call TRBD1 (6 bases). Germline V lookup: CDR1 LNHNV, CDR2 YYDKDF (reference sequence). V dropped 0 bases and J dropped 0 bases, with 21 bases sitting between them. CDR3 size: 20 residues. The CDR3 sequence is CATSRDGSRGTTYSGNTIYF. The DNA for the CDR3 is TGTGCCACCAGCAGAGATGGGTCCCGCGGGACAACCTACTCTGGAAACACCATATATTTT.